This entry describes one T cell receptor (beta chain). Its specificity is unknown. The CDR3 length is 15 residues. V was shortened by 2 bases and J by 7 bases, with 14 bases between the two germline ends. Per the germline V gene, CDR1 is MNHEY and CDR2 is SVGEGT. The data derive from a study of T cell responses to AZD1222 COVID-19 vaccine. Findings of the study overall: Repertoire sampling happened only post peak T cell response. With dominance at 160-218 and 743-854, vaccine-associated CD4 TCRs spanned spike.

The table came from immunoSEQ multiplex PCR; TCRdb's copy has only in-frame clones and leaves some out. The data contain approximately 110,000 clones, 89% of them singletons. The chain has TRBV6-2 or TRBV6-3 and TRBJ2-2; D might be TRBD1 or TRBD2, each matching 5 bases. The sample in question was peripheral blood, obtained on day 0 of AZD1222 vaccination. This clonotype was obtained from an adult in good health. The CDR3 reads CASSYPGAGGGELFF. The CDR3, as DNA: TGTGCCAGCAGTTACCCCGGGGCAGGAGGCGGGGAGCTGTTTTTT.